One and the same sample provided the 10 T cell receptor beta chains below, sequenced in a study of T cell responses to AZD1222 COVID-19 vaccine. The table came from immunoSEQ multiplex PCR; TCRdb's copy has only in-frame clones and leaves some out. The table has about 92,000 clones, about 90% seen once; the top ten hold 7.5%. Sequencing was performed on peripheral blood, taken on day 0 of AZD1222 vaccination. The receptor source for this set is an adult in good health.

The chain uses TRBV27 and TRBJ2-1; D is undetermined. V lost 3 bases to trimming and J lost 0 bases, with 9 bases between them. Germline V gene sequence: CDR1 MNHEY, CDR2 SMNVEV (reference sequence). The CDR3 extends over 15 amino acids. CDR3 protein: CASSLSASSYNEQFF. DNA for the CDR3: TGTGCCAGCAGTTTGTCAGCGAGCTCCTACAATGAGCAGTTCTTC.

The DNA of the CDR3 is TGTGCCAGTAGTATTAGTCAGGGGGCATGGGGCTACACCTTC. Residues: CASSISQGAWGYTF. The V and J genes are TRBV19 and TRBJ1-2; 8 bases map to TRBD1. Germline values: CDR1 LNHDA, CDR2 SQIVND (reference sequence). With V trimmed by 3 bases and J by 8 bases, 8 bases remained unmatched. The CDR3 is 14 residues long.

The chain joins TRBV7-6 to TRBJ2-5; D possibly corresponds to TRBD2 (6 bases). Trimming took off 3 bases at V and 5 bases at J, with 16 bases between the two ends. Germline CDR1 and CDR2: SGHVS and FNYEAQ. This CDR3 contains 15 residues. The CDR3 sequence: CASSLYGTRGETQYF. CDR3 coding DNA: TGTGCCAGCAGCTTGTACGGGACTCGGGGGGAGACCCAGTACTTC.

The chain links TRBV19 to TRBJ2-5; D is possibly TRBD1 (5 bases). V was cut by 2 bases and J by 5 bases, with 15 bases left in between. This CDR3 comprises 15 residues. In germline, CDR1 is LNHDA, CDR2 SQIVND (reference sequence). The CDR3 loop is CASSISHQGGETQYF. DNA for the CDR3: TGTGCCAGTAGTATATCCCATCAGGGTGGGGAGACCCAGTACTTC.

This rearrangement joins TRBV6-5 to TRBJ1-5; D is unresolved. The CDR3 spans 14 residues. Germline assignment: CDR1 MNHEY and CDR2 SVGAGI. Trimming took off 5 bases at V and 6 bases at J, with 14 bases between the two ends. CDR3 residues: CASSMAAGSQPQHF. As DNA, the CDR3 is TGTGCCAGCAGTATGGCCGCGGGGTCTCAGCCCCAGCATTTT.

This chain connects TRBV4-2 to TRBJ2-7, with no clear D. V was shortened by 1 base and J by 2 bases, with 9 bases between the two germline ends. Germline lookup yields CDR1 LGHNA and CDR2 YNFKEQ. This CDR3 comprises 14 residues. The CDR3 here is CASSQADGPYEQYF. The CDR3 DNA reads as TGTGCCAGCAGCCAAGCGGACGGACCCTACGAGCAGTACTTC.

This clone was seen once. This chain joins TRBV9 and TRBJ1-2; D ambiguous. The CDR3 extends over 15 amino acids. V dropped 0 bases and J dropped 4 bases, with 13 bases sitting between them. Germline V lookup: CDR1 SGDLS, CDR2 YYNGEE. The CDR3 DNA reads TGTGCCAGCAGCGTAGCTCCCACCGGCAGCTATGGCTACACCTTC. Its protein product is CASSVAPTGSYGYTF.

The DNA for the CDR3 is TGTGCCAGCAGTTACGAGTGGACAGGGGGCCGGACTGAAGCTTTCTTT. It specifies CASSYEWTGGRTEAFF. J is TRBJ1-1 and V is TRBV6-5; 11 nucleotides line up with TRBD1. Trimming cost V 2 bases and J 5 bases; bases outside gene matches: 7. The CDR3 totals 16 residues. In germline, CDR1 is MNHEY, CDR2 SVGAGI.

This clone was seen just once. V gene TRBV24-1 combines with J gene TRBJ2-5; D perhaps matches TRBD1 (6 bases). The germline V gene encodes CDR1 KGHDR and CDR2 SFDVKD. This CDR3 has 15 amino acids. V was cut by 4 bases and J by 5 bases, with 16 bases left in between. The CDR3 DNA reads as TGTGCCACCAGTGACCGAACAGGGAGCCTCGAGACCCAGTACTTC. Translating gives CATSDRTGSLETQYF.

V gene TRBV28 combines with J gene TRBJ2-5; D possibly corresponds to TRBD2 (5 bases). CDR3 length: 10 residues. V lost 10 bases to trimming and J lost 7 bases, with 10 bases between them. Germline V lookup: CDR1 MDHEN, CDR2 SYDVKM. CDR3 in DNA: TGTGCCACCAGAGAGGGGACCCAGTACTTC. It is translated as CATREGTQYF.